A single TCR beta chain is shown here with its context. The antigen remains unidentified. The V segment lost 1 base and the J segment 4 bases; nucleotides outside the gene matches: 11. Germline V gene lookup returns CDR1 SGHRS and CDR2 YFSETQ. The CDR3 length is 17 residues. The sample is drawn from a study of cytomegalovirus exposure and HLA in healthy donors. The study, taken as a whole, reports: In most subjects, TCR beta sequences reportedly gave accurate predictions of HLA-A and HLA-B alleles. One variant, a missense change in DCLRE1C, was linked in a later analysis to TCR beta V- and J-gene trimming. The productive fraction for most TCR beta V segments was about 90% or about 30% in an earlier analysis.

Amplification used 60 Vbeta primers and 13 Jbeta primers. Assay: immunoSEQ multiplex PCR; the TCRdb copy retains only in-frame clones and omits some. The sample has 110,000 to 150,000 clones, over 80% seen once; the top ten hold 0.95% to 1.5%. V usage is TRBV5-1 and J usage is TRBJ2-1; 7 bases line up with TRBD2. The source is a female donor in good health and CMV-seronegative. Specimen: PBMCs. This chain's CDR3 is CASSLSGVHSAYNEQFF. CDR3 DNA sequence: TGCGCCAGCAGCTTGAGCGGGGTACACTCCGCTTACAATGAGCAGTTCTTC. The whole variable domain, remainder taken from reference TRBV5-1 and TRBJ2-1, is KAGVTQTPRYLIKTRGQQVTLSCSPISGHRSVSWYQQTPGQGLQFLFEYFSETQRNKGNFPGRFSGRQFSNSRSEMNVSTLELGDSALYLCASSLSGVHSAYNEQFFGPGTRLTVL.